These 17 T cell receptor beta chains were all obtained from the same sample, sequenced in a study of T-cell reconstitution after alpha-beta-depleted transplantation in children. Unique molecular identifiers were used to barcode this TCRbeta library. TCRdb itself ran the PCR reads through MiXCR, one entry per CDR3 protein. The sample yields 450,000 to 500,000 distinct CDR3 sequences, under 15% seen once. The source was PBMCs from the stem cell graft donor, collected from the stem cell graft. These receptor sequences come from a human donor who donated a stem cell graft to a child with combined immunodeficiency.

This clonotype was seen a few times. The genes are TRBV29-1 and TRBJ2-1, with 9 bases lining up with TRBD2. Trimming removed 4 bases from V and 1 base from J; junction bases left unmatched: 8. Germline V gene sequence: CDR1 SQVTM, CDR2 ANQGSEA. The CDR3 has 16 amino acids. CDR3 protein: CSVVGASGTSYNEQFF. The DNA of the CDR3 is TGCAGCGTTGTTGGAGCTAGCGGGACTTCCTACAATGAGCAGTTCTTC.

CDR3 protein: CASSLPMGPQHF. CDR3 nucleotide sequence: TGTGCCAGCAGTTTGCCGATGGGGCCCCAGCATTTT. The chain recombines TRBV28 with TRBJ1-5; D is undetermined. This CDR3 has 12 amino acids. Trimming pared 3 bases from V and 9 bases from J, leaving 9 bases between. The germline V gene encodes CDR1 MDHEN and CDR2 SYDVKM. Full variable domain (rest looked up from reference TRBV28 and TRBJ1-5): DVKVTQSSRYLVKRTGEKVFLECVQDMDHENMFWYRQDPGLGLRLIYFSYDVKMKEKGDIPEGYSVSREKKERFSLILESASTNQTSMYLCASSLPMGPQHFGDGTRLSIL.

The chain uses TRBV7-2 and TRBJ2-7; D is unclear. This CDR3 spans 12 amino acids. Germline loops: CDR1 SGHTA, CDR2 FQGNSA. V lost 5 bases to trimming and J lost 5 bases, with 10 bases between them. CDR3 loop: CASSRDGDEQYF. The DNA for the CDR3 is TGTGCCAGCAGCCGAGACGGAGACGAGCAGTACTTC.

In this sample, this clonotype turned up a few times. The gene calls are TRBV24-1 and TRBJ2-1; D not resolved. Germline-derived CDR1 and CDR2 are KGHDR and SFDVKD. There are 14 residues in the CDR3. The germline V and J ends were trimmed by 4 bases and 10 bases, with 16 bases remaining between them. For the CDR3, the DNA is TGTGCCACCAGTGAAGGCCCCGCTCTGGGCGAGCAGTTCTTC. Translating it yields CATSEGPALGEQFF.

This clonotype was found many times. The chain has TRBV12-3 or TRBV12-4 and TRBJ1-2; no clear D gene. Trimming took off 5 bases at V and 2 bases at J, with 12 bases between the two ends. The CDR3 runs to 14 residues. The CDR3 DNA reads TGTGCCAGCAGTCCCCTGGTGCAAAACTATGGCTACACCTTC. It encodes CASSPLVQNYGYTF.

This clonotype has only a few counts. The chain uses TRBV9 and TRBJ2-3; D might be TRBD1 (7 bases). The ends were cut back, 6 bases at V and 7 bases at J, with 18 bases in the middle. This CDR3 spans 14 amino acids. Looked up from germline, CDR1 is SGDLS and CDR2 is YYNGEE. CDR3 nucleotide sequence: TGTGCCAGCACCGCAGGGGGGCCTAAAAATACGCAGTATTTT. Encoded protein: CASTAGGPKNTQYF.

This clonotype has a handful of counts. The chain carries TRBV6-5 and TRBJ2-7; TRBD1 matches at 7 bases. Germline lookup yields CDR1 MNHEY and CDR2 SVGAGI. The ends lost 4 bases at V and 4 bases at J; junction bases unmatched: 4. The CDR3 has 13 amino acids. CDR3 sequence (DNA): TGTGCCAGCAGTTCGACAGGGAAATACGAGCAGTACTTC. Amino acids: CASSSTGKYEQYF.

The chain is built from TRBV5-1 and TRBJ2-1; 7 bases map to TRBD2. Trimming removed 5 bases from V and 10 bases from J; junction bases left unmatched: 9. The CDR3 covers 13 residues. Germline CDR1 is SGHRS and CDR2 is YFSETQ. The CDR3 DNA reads TGCGCCAGCAGTCAGACTAGCCCTAGAGAGCAGTTCTTC. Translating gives CASSQTSPREQFF. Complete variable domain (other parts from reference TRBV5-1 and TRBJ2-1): KAGVTQTPRYLIKTRGQQVTLSCSPISGHRSVSWYQQTPGQGLQFLFEYFSETQRNKGNFPGRFSGRQFSNSRSEMNVSTLELGDSALYLCASSQTSPREQFFGPGTRLTVL.

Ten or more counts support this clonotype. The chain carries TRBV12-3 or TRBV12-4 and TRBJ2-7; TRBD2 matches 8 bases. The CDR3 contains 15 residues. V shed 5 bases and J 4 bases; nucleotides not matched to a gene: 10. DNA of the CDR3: TGTGCCAGCAGTATGACGGGAGGGCCCTCGTACGAGCAGTACTTC. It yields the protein CASSMTGGPSYEQYF.

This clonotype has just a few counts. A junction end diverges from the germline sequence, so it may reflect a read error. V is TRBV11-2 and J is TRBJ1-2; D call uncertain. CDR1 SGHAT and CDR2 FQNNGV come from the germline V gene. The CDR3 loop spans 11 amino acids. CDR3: CASSLGLRTAF. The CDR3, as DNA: TGTGCCAGCAGCTTAGGGCTCAGAACGGCCTTC. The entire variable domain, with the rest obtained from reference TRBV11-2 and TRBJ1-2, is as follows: EAGVAQSPRYKIIEKRQSVAFWCNPISGHATLYWYQQILGQGPKLLIQFQNNGVVDDSQLPKDRFSAERLKGVDSTLKIQPAKLEDSAVYLCASSLGLRTAFGSGTRLTVV.

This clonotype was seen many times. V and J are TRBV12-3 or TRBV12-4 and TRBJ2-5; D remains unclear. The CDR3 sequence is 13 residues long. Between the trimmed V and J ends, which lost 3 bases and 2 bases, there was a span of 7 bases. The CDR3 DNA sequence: TGTGCCAGCAGTTTCGGTAGTCAAGAGACCCAGTACTTC. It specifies CASSFGSQETQYF.

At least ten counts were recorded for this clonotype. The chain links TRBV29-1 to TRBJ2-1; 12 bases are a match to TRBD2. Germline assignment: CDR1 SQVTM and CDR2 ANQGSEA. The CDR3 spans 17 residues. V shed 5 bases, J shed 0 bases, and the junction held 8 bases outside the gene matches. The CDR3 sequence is CSVQYVTSGSSYNEQFF. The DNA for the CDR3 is TGCAGCGTTCAGTACGTGACTAGCGGGAGCTCCTACAATGAGCAGTTCTTC.

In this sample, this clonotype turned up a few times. The CDR3 spells CASSQDRRQYYEQYF. The DNA of the CDR3 is TGTGCCAGCAGCCAAGATCGTAGACAGTACTACGAGCAGTACTTC. J is TRBJ2-7 and V is TRBV4-2; D is perhaps TRBD1 (5 bases). CDR3 length equals 15 residues. CDR1 is LGHNA, CDR2 YNFKEQ, per germline. V was cut by 0 bases and J by 3 bases, with 12 bases left in between.

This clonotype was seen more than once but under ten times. The CDR3 sequence: CASSEVGEQETQYF. Written as DNA, the CDR3 is TGTGCCAGCAGTGAAGTCGGGGAGCAAGAGACCCAGTACTTC. This chain joins TRBV25-1 and TRBJ2-5; maybe TRBD2 (5 bases). The CDR3 runs to 14 residues. CDR1 and CDR2 from the germline V gene are MGHDK and SYGVNS. Trimming stripped 2 bases from V and 2 bases from J, with 9 bases between.

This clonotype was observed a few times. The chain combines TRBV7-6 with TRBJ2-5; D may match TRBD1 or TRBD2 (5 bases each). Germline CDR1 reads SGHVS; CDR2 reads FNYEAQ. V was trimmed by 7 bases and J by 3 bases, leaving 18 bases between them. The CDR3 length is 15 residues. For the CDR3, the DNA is TGTGCCAGCAAATTCTGGGGCCCGGAGGAAGAGACCCAGTACTTC. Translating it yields CASKFWGPEEETQYF.

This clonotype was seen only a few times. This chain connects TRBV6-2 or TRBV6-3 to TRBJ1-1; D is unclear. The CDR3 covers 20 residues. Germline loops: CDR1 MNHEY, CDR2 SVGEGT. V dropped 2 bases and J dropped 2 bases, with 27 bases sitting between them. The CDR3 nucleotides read TGTGCCAGCAGTTACGGTCCAACCCCCAAAGATTGGGAGGGAAACACTGAAGCTTTCTTT. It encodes CASSYGPTPKDWEGNTEAFF.

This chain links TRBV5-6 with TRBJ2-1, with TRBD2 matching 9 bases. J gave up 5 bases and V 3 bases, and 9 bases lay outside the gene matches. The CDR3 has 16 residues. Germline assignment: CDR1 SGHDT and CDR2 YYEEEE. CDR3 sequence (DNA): TGTGCCAGCAGCTCATATAGCGGGGGAGTAAACAATGAGCAGTTCTTC. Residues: CASSSYSGGVNNEQFF. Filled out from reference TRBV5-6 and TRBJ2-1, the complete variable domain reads DAGVTQSPTHLIKTRGQQVTLRCSPKSGHDTVSWYQQALGQGPQFIFQYYEEEERQRGNFPDRFSGHQFPNYSSELNVNALLLGDSALYLCASSSYSGGVNNEQFFGPGTRLTVL.